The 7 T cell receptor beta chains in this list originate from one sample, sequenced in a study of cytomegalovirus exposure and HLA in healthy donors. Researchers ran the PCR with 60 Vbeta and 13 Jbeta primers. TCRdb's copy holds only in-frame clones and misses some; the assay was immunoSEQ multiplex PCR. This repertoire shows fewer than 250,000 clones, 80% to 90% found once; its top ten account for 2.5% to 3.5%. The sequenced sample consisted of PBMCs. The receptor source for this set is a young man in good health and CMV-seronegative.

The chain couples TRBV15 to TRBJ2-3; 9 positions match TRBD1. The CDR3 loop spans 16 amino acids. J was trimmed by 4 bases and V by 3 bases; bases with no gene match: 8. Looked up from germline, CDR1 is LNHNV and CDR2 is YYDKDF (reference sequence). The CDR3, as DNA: TGTGCCACCAGCAGGGAACCGGGACAGGGTTCAGATACGCAGTATTTT. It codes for CATSREPGQGSDTQYF. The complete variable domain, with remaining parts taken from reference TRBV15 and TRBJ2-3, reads DAMVIQNPRYQVTQFGKPVTLSCSQTLNHNVMYWYQQKSSQAPKLLFHYYDKDFNNEADTPDNFQSRRPNTSFCFLDIRSPGLGDTAMYLCATSREPGQGSDTQYFGPGTRLTVL.

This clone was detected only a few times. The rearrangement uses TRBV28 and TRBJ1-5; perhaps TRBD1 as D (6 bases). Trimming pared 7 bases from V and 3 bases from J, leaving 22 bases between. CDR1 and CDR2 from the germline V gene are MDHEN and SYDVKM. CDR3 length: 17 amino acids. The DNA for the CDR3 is TGTGCCAGCACCCCCCCAGCAGGGGTGGTCACCAATCAGCCCCAGCATTTT. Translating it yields CASTPPAGVVTNQPQHF.

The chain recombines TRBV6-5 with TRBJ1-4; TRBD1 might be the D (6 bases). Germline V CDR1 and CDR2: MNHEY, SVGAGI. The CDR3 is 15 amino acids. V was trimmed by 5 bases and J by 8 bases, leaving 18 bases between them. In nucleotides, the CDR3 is TGTGCCAGCAGTGTCACACAGGGCCCGGGGGAAAAACTGTTTTTT. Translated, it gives CASSVTQGPGEKLFF.

CDR3 sequence (DNA): TGCAGCGTTGGCGGGGGGAGCTCCTACGAGCAGTACTTC. Protein sequence: CSVGGGSSYEQYF. The rearrangement uses TRBV29-1 and TRBJ2-5; 8 positions match TRBD2. The J call may be in error: the DNA end matches TRBJ2-7 better. CDR3 length: 13 residues. Germline loops: CDR1 SQVTM, CDR2 ANQGSEA.

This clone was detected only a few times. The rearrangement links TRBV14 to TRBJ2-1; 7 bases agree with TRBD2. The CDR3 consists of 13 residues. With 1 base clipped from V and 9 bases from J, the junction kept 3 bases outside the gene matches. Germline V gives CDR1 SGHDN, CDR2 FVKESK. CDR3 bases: TGTGCCAGCAGCCAAGCCTCGGGAGGTGAGCAGTTCTTC. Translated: CASSQASGGEQFF. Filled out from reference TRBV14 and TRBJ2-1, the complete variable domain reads EAGVTQFPSHSVIEKGQTVTLRCDPISGHDNLYWYRRVMGKEIKFLLHFVKESKQDESGMPNNRFLAERTGGTYSTLKVQPAELEDSGVYFCASSQASGGEQFFGPGTRLTVL.

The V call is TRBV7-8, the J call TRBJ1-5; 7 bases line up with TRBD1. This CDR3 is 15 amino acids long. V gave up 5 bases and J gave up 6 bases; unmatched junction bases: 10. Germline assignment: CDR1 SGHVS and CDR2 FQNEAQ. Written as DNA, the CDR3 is TGTGCCAGCAGCGCCAAGGGGGCGTGGGGTCAGCCCCAGCATTTT. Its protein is CASSAKGAWGQPQHF.

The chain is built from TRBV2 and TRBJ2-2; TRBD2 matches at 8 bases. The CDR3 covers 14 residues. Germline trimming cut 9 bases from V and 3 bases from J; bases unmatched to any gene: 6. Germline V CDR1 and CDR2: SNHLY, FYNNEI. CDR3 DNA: TGTGCCAGTTCACCGACTAGCGACACCGGGGAGCTGTTTTTT. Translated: CASSPTSDTGELFF.